Detailed here is one TCR beta chain. Its target is unknown. The sample belongs to a study of early T cells in non-severe SARS-CoV-2 infection. Overall study context: Bulk RNA taken from unsorted whole blood was sequenced, leaving chains unpaired. Findings of the study overall: The VDJdb matching leaned toward anti-spike CD8 responses and overlooked private and CD4 specificities.

Unique molecular identifier tags were affixed to discrete cDNA molecules. TCRdb re-derived calls from the 5' RACE reads in MiXCR, one entry per CDR3 protein. Found here are 90,000 to 120,000 distinct CDR3 sequences, around 10% of them singletons; the top ten hold about 7.6%. The clonotype comes from an adult who was a healthcare worker with PCR-confirmed SARS-CoV-2 infection or an uninfected control (not recorded which). Material for sequencing was whole blood.

The CDR3 DNA reads TGTGCCAGCAGCTCCGTCTTGTGGGCCTATGGCTACACCTTC. Its protein product is CASSSVLWAYGYTF. This chain joins TRBV7-9 and TRBJ1-2; D not resolved. The V gene's germline CDR1 is SEHNR and CDR2 FQNEAQ (reference sequence). V lost 4 bases to trimming and J lost 4 bases, with 13 bases between them. CDR3 length: 14 amino acids.